This T cell receptor (beta chain) was profiled in a study of shared clonotypes between healthy human individuals. Looked up from germline, CDR1 is SGHRS and CDR2 is YFSETQ. Trimming at V came to 4 bases and at J to 2 bases, leaving 5 bases not matched to a gene. This CDR3 spans 15 amino acids. Whole-study results and caveats: Clonotype sharing among donors was thought likely to change with sequencing depth. Naive subsets typically showed greater estimated richness than memory subsets.

The assay was immunoSEQ multiplex PCR, and TCRdb's table has in-frame clones only and misses some. The sample holds millions of clones, about 95% seen once. As to this clone: Its matching antigen is unknown.

CD45RO-negative, CCR7-positively selected cells formed the naive CD8 fraction, excluding terminally differentiated effector memory CD45RA+ cells. The clonotype was recovered from a man younger than 35 in good health. The chain uses TRBV5-1 and TRBJ2-1; 8 bases fit TRBD1. The sequencing input was naive CD8+ T cells sorted from blood. In DNA form, the CDR3 reads TGCGCCAGCAGCGCCTTGACAGGGGCCTACAATGAGCAGTTCTTC. Encoded protein: CASSALTGAYNEQFF.